The rows below give T cell receptor beta chains drawn from one sample of a study of tumor-infiltrating lymphocytes in localized non-small cell lung cancer. Sequencing was performed with immunoSEQ multiplex PCR; in TCRdb, only in-frame clones are kept and a portion is missing. The sample yields under 8,000 clones, over 65% seen once. Source material: lung tumor tissue. Receptors were obtained from a human donor with non-small cell lung cancer. The CDR3 runs from the conserved cysteine through the conserved F or W. D genes are given only for firm matches. A row's size may be missing; if present it is once, few, many or a size class.

TRBV4-2,TRBJ2-5,TRBD1,-,CASSQVGTGEETQYF,TGTGCCAGCAGCCAAGTGGGGACAGGGGAAGAGACCCAGTACTTC
TRBV7-6,TRBJ2-7,-,-,CASSLDPASGEQYF,TGTGCCAGCAGCTTAGACCCAGCTTCAGGCGAGCAGTACTTC
TRBV6-1,TRBJ1-5,TRBD1,-,CASNPTGSNQPQHF,TGTGCCAGCAACCCGACAGGGTCCAATCAGCCCCAGCATTTT
TRBV4-2,TRBJ2-3,-,-,CASSQERVVRGMGGSTDTQYF,TGTGCCAGCAGCCAAGAGAGGGTCGTTCGCGGGATGGGGGGTAGCACAGATACGCAGTATTTT
TRBV11-3,TRBJ1-5,TRBD1,-,CASSWRGQGSCNQPQHF,TGTGCCAGCAGCTGGAGGGGGCAAGGGTCTTGCAATCAGCCCCAGCATTTT
TRBV7-8,TRBJ1-4,-,-,CASSLGDRLVGLFF,TGTGCCAGCAGCTTAGGGGACCGCTTAGTGGGACTGTTTTTT
TRBV5-1,TRBJ2-6,-,-,CASSWGQSSGANVLTF,TGCGCCAGCAGCTGGGGGCAGTCCTCTGGGGCCAACGTCCTGACTTTC
TRBV29-1,TRBJ1-5,-,few,CSVGVSNQPQHF,TGCAGCGTAGGGGTTAGCAATCAGCCCCAGCATTTT
TRBV11-2,TRBJ1-5,-,-,CASSSGEGAPQHF,TGTGCCAGCAGCTCAGGGGAAGGGGCGCCCCAGCATTTT
TRBV28,TRBJ1-5,-,once,CASKDSNQPQHF,TGTGCCAGCAAAGATAGCAATCAGCCCCAGCATTTT
TRBV2,TRBJ2-1,-,few,CASSERQAQISYNEQFF,TGTGCCAGCAGTGAACGGCAGGCTCAAATCTCCTACAATGAGCAGTTCTTC
TRBV7-9,TRBJ1-1,-,-,CASSRLGEAFF,TGTGCCAGCAGCCGCTTGGGTGAAGCTTTCTTT
TRBV11-2,TRBJ2-1,-,-,CASSSGTMGEQFF,TGTGCCAGCAGCTCCGGGACAATGGGGGAGCAGTTCTTC
TRBV30,TRBJ1-2,-,-,CAWSYTDYGYTF,TGTGCCTGGAGTTATACCGACTATGGCTACACCTTC
TRBV10-3,TRBJ1-2,-,-,CAISPTGGARDYGYTF,TGTGCCATCAGCCCCACCGGGGGGGCGAGAGACTATGGCTACACCTTC
TRBV30,TRBJ1-5,-,once,CAWSVRRVGNQPQHF,TGTGCCTGGAGTGTAAGGCGTGTAGGAAATCAGCCCCAGCATTTT
TRBV29-1,TRBJ1-4,TRBD1,-,CSVGTVNEKLFF,TGCAGCGTGGGGACAGTTAATGAAAAACTGTTTTTT
TRBV5-1,TRBJ2-6,-,-,CASSLGGAGANVLTF,TGCGCCAGCAGCCTGGGCGGGGCTGGGGCCAACGTCCTGACTTTC
TRBV30,TRBJ2-7,TRBD1,-,CAWSRDRSSYEQYF,TGTGCCTGGAGCAGGGACAGATCCTCCTACGAGCAGTACTTC
TRBV30,TRBJ1-5,-,medium-sized,CACSLGYNQPQHF,TGTGCCTGTAGCTTGGGGTACAATCAGCCCCAGCATTTT
TRBV28,TRBJ1-5,-,-,CASSLGGDWTQPQHF,TGTGCCAGCAGTTTAGGAGGGGATTGGACTCAGCCCCAGCATTTT
TRBV30,TRBJ2-1,TRBD1,-,CAWRASWDRVSNEQFF,TGTGCCTGGAGGGCGAGTTGGGACAGGGTTTCCAATGAGCAGTTCTTC
TRBV5-1,TRBJ2-7,-,-,CASSAGPGVSSYEQYF,TGCGCCAGCAGTGCGGGTCCAGGGGTAAGCTCCTACGAGCAGTACTTC
TRBV10-3,TRBJ2-7,TRBD1,-,CAISGLTGENEQYF,TGTGCCATCAGTGGTCTAACAGGGGAGAACGAGCAGTACTTC
TRBV2,TRBJ1-5,-,-,CASSVGWSQQPQHF,TGTGCCAGCAGTGTAGGGTGGTCGCAACAGCCCCAGCATTTT
TRBV19,TRBJ2-5,TRBD1,-,CASSIGDSQETQYF,TGTGCCAGTAGTATAGGGGACAGCCAAGAGACCCAGTACTTC
TRBV28,TRBJ2-7,-,-,CASAVQGISYEQYF,TGTGCCAGCGCCGTCCAGGGAATCTCCTACGAGCAGTACTTC
TRBV5-1,TRBJ2-7,TRBD2,-,CASSLAGLAGGLLAPYEQYF,TGCGCCAGCAGCTTGGCCGGGTTAGCGGGAGGATTGTTGGCACCCTACGAGCAGTACTTC
TRBV27,TRBJ2-7,TRBD1,few,CASSWTGTVVYEQYF,TGTGCCAGCAGTTGGACCGGGACAGTAGTGTACGAGCAGTACTTC
TRBV7-2,TRBJ1-4,TRBD1,-,CASSPAGTGEKLFF,TGTGCCAGCAGCCCGGCCGGGACAGGGGAAAAACTGTTTTTT
TRBV5-1,TRBJ2-3,-,-,CASSSGTLGTDTQYF,TGCGCCAGCAGCTCCGGGACCCTTGGCACAGATACGCAGTATTTT
TRBV15,TRBJ1-1,-,-,CATSRTPGIEDTEAFF,TGTGCCACCAGCAGAACTCCGGGAATAGAGGACACTGAAGCTTTCTTT
TRBV27,TRBJ2-1,TRBD2,-,CASSLSVAGAYNEQFF,TGTGCCAGCAGTTTATCAGTTGCGGGAGCCTACAATGAGCAGTTCTTC
TRBV15,TRBJ2-1,-,-,CATSISGTRSYNEQFF,TGTGCCACCAGCATCTCCGGGACCCGGTCCTACAATGAGCAGTTCTTC
TRBV5-1,TRBJ1-1,TRBD1,-,CASSSGQGWNTEAFF,TGCGCCAGCAGCTCCGGACAGGGGTGGAACACTGAAGCTTTCTTT
TRBV18,TRBJ2-1,-,-,CASSLAADGVEQFF,TGTGCCAGCTCACTAGCGGCCGACGGGGTTGAGCAGTTCTTC
TRBV6-1,TRBJ1-2,TRBD1,-,CASSGQGVVYTF,TGTGCCAGCAGTGGACAGGGGGTTGTTTACACCTTC
TRBV7-9,TRBJ2-1,TRBD2,-,CASSPGLAEGSGYNEQFF,TGTGCCAGCAGCCCCGGACTAGCGGAAGGTAGCGGCTACAATGAGCAGTTCTTC
TRBV5-4,TRBJ1-1,-,-,CASSLDWEYSNEAFF,TGTGCCAGCAGCTTGGACTGGGAGTACTCGAATGAAGCTTTCTTT
TRBV7-6,TRBJ1-2,TRBD1,-,CASSLVQGYGYTF,TGTGCCAGCAGCTTAGTACAGGGGTATGGCTACACCTTC